This T cell receptor (beta chain) emerged from a study of technical replicates of blood from several donors. Method: immunoSEQ multiplex PCR; TCRdb's copy keeps in-frame clones and lacks some. The sample has roughly 81,000 clones, less than 98% seen once; the top ten hold 0.15% to 0.2%. Deletions cut 5 bases from V and 3 bases from J, with 14 bases between. Germline CDR1 reads MNHEY; CDR2 reads SMNVEV (reference sequence). This CDR3 is built from 14 residues. The chain employs TRBV27 and TRBJ2-7, with a weak D call TRBD2 (6 bases). Specimen: T cells isolated from PBMCs. The source is a human donor in good health. CDR3 region: CASSPSLGGYEQYF. CDR3 sequence (DNA): TGTGCCAGCAGTCCCTCCCTGGGGGGCTACGAGCAGTACTTC.